This T cell receptor beta chain originates from a study of T cell responses to AZD1222 COVID-19 vaccine. The study, taken as a whole, reports: Repertoire collection took place solely once the T cell response had peaked. The donors showed a predominance of white British ancestry and of females, with possible underestimation of clonal diversity.

Clones were sequenced by immunoSEQ multiplex PCR, and TCRdb holds only the in-frame ones, with some missing. The sample yields some 170,000 clones, roughly 91% seen once. On this clone: Antigen specificity is unknown.

Germline values: CDR1 MDHEN, CDR2 SYDVKM. V dropped 6 bases and J dropped 4; count of bases not matched to a gene: 13. This CDR3 region has 18 residues. The gene calls are TRBV28 and TRBJ2-2; 11 bases map to TRBD2. The sequence came from an adult who received the MenACWY meningococcal vaccine as a control. Sequenced material: peripheral blood, taken 28 days after the second dose of the MenACWY control vaccine. CDR3 nucleotides: TGTGCCAGCAGGGCGACTAGCGGGGCCCCCACTGGCACCGGGGAGCTGTTTTTT. This encodes CASRATSGAPTGTGELFF. Full variable domain (rest looked up from reference TRBV28 and TRBJ2-2): DVKVTQSSRYLVKRTGEKVFLECVQDMDHENMFWYRQDPGLGLRLIYFSYDVKMKEKGDIPEGYSVSREKKERFSLILESASTNQTSMYLCASRATSGAPTGTGELFFGEGSRLTVL.